This TCR beta chain was captured in a study of PD-L1 blockade in urothelial cancer. Across the study: About 90% of the 29 patients were males with bladder-origin urothelial cancer. T cell content in blood samples showed a median of around 140,000.

A spike-in of synthetic TCR analog templates was added to each PCR. TCRdb's table, derived via immunoSEQ multiplex PCR, lists solely in-frame clones and lacks some. The sample has about 88,000 clones, over 90% seen once. The junction had 3 bases not matched to a gene; V was cut back by 2 bases and J by 2 bases. Germline values: CDR1 SGHDT, CDR2 YYEEEE. The CDR3 is 15 residues long. The TCR was taken from a man aged 55-75 years with urothelial cancer. The rearrangement uses TRBV5-6 and TRBJ1-3; 8 nucleotides line up with TRBD1. This specimen was PBMCs, taken around atezolizumab (anti-PD-L1) treatment. In DNA form, the CDR3 reads TGTGCCAGCAGCTTCGGCAGGGGGCCTGGAAACACCATATATTTT. This translates into CASSFGRGPGNTIYF.